This TCR beta chain emerged from a study of T cell responses to AZD1222 COVID-19 vaccine. General observations from the study: None of the repertoires were sampled until the peak T cell response had passed. Rises in breadth and depth of Spike-specific TCRs came after two AZD1222 doses.

Sequenced by immunoSEQ multiplex PCR; TCRdb stores in-frame clones only, minus some. This table holds roughly 66,000 clones, more than 75% found once. Notes on this clone: Its antigen remains unidentified.

CDR3 size: 15 residues. The germline gives CDR1 GTSNPN, CDR2 SVGIG (reference sequence). V was clipped by 1 base and J by 8 bases, with 20 bases between them. The clonotype comes from an adult who received the MenACWY meningococcal vaccine as a control. The specimen was peripheral blood, collected 28 days after the second dose of the MenACWY control vaccine. The chain uses TRBV30 and TRBJ2-5, with TRBD2 as a possible D gene (6 bases). CDR3 DNA: TGTGCCTGGAGTGGGGACTTCGCGGGCCCAGGTACCCAGTACTTC. Its protein is CAWSGDFAGPGTQYF.